A selection of T cell receptor beta chains follows, all from one sample in a study of control samples from healthy donors and cancer patients. The data were produced by immunoSEQ multiplex PCR, yet TCRdb's version contains in-frame clones alone and is incomplete. The sample lists 100,000 to 150,000 clones, around nine tenths occurring once. Sequenced input: blood. The source of these receptors is a man younger than 35 in good health. The CDR3 runs from the conserved cysteine through the conserved F or W. The order of the fields is V gene, J gene, clone size, D gene, CDR3 protein, CDR3 DNA. A D gene is named only where the DNA matches it firmly. Clone sizes are given selectively: once, few, many, or a class where the clone is expanded.

TRBV19	TRBJ1-1	NA	NA	CASSRQDGTEAFF	TGTGCCAGTAGTAGACAGGATGGCACTGAAGCTTTCTTT
TRBV6-6	TRBJ2-5	NA	NA	CASSTDSFQETQYF	TGTGCCAGCAGTACAGACAGTTTCCAAGAGACCCAGTACTTC
TRBV6-5	TRBJ1-6	once	NA	CASSRGGRADSPLHF	TGTGCCAGCAGTCGCGGGGGCAGGGCAGATTCACCCCTCCACTTT
TRBV20-1	TRBJ1-2	once	NA	CSARQTRGYTF	TGCAGTGCTAGACAGACGCGGGGCTACACCTTC
TRBV7-9	TRBJ1-2	few	NA	CASSTSLRGRHGYTF	TGTGCCAGCAGCACATCCCTAAGGGGACGCCATGGCTACACCTTC
TRBV11-2	TRBJ2-2	NA	TRBD2	CASSPGLAGGTGELFF	TGTGCCAGCAGCCCAGGACTAGCGGGGGGCACCGGGGAGCTGTTTTTT
TRBV29-1	TRBJ1-2	NA	TRBD1	CSVERQGAHGYTF	TGCAGCGTTGAGCGGCAGGGGGCACATGGCTACACCTTC
TRBV6-5	TRBJ1-6	NA	TRBD1	CATLQDRNYSPLHF	TGTGCCACCCTTCAGGACAGGAATTATTCACCCCTCCACTTT
TRBV2	TRBJ1-5	NA	TRBD1	CASSGQGIHQPQHF	TGTGCCAGTTCGGGACAGGGGATCCATCAGCCCCAGCATTTT
TRBV7-6	TRBJ1-1	NA	TRBD1	CASSLVDRAGRNTEAFF	TGTGCCAGCAGCTTAGTGGACAGGGCAGGAAGGAACACTGAAGCTTTCTTT
TRBV28	TRBJ1-3	NA	NA	CASSSTDSPTGNTIYF	TGTGCCAGCAGTTCCACCGACAGTCCGACCGGAAACACCATATATTTT
TRBV7-6	TRBJ2-5	NA	NA	CASSLPGAQTQYF	TGTGCCAGCAGCCTACCAGGGGCACAGACCCAGTACTTC
TRBV6-7	TRBJ1-4	NA	NA	CASSRPQGSATNEKLFF	TGTGCCAGCAGTCGACCTCAGGGATCCGCAACTAATGAAAAACTGTTTTTT
TRBV3-1/TRBV3-2	TRBJ1-1	NA	NA	CASSLRGTVGNEAFF	TGTGCCAGCAGTCTGAGGGGTACGGTAGGGAATGAAGCTTTCTTT
TRBV6-1	TRBJ2-1	NA	TRBD1	CASTDRAYNEQFF	TGTGCCAGCACGGACAGGGCCTACAATGAGCAGTTCTTC
TRBV28	TRBJ2-7	once	NA	CATSPLYEQYF	TGTGCCACCTCCCCGCTCTACGAGCAGTACTTC
TRBV7-3	TRBJ1-5	NA	NA	CASSLTAPRDLKWGCQPQHF	TGTGCCAGCAGCTTAACCGCGCCCCGAGACCTAAAGTGGGGGTGTCAGCCCCAGCATTTT
TRBV4-2	TRBJ1-6	NA	NA	CASSHQEGGNSPLHF	TGTGCCAGCAGCCACCAGGAAGGGGGTAATTCACCCCTCCACTTT
TRBV6-2/TRBV6-3	TRBJ2-4	NA	TRBD2	CASSLRLTSGGPGDIQYF	TGTGCCAGCAGCCTCCGACTAACTAGCGGGGGGCCTGGGGACATTCAGTACTTC
TRBV27	TRBJ2-7	NA	NA	CASRPPTELRGIANEQYF	TGTGCCAGCCGACCCCCCACCGAACTACGGGGTATAGCGAACGAGCAGTACTTC
TRBV2	TRBJ2-3	NA	NA	CASTGTTDTQYF	TGTGCCAGCACGGGGACGACAGATACGCAGTATTTT
TRBV24-1	TRBJ2-3	NA	NA	CATSDPTSPRDTQYF	TGTGCCACCAGTGACCCTACTAGTCCCAGGGATACGCAGTATTTT
TRBV7-9	TRBJ2-1	NA	TRBD2	CASSLTVFSGVYNEQFF	TGTGCCAGCAGCTTAACAGTTTTTAGCGGGGTGTACAATGAGCAGTTCTTC
TRBV2	TRBJ2-3	NA	NA	CASRGDADTQYF	TGTGCCAGCAGGGGAGATGCAGATACGCAGTATTTT
TRBV18	TRBJ2-6	NA	NA	CASSRSISGANVLTF	TGTGCCAGCTCACGGTCGATCTCTGGGGCCAACGTCCTGACTTTC
TRBV7-6	TRBJ2-5	NA	NA	CASSQALETQYF	TGTGCCAGCAGCCAGGCCCTGGAGACCCAGTACTTC
TRBV7-6	TRBJ2-2	NA	TRBD2	CASRPGLAADGELFF	TGTGCCAGCCGGCCGGGACTAGCCGCGGACGGGGAGCTGTTTTTT
TRBV19	TRBJ1-1	NA	TRBD1	CASDDRGNTEAFF	TGTGCCAGCGATGACAGGGGGAACACTGAAGCTTTCTTT
TRBV9	TRBJ1-1	NA	NA	CASSPDVTEAFF	TGTGCCAGCAGCCCAGACGTCACTGAAGCTTTCTTT
TRBV2	TRBJ2-7	NA	TRBD2	CASSSTSGVYEQYF	TGTGCCAGCAGTTCGACTAGCGGGGTTTACGAGCAGTACTTC
TRBV5-1	TRBJ2-3	NA	NA	CASSFDPGLGLSTDTQYF	TGCGCCAGCAGCTTTGATCCGGGACTCGGACTATCCACAGATACGCAGTATTTT
TRBV5-4	TRBJ2-7	NA	NA	CASRQGPEVGYEQYF	TGTGCCAGCAGACAGGGACCCGAAGTAGGCTACGAGCAGTACTTC